This T cell receptor (beta chain) was obtained from a study of identifying expanded T cells in peripheral blood. Sequencing used immunoSEQ multiplex PCR; TCRdb keeps in-frame clones, though not all of them. The sample holds tens of thousands of clones, around 90% seen once. Germline assignment: CDR1 LGHNA and CDR2 YNFKEQ. The V and J ends lost 1 base and 7 bases respectively, with 13 bases between them. The CDR3 runs 14 residues. The chain is built from TRBV4-2 and TRBJ2-5; D is ambiguous. This clonotype originated in a person between 18 and 75 years old in good health. The sequenced sample consisted of blood. CDR3 residues: CASSQAGPKGTQYF. The CDR3 region has the DNA TGTGCCAGCAGCCAAGCGGGCCCCAAGGGGACCCAGTACTTC.